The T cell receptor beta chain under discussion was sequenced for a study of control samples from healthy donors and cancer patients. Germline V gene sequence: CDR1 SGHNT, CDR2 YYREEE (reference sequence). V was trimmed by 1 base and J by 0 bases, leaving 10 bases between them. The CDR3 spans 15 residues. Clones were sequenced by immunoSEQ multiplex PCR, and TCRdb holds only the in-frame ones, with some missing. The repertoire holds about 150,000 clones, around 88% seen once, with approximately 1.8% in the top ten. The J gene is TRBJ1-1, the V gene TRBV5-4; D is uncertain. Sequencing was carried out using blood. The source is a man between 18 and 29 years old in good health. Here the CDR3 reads CASSLSRAMNTEAFF. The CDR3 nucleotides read TGTGCCAGCAGCTTGAGCAGAGCCATGAACACTGAAGCTTTCTTT.